This T cell receptor beta chain is drawn from a study of Graves' ophthalmopathy and Graves' hyperthyroidism. Study-wide context: In this cohort's terms, stable hyperthyroidism meant no ophthalmopathy by 18 months of follow-up. Regarding the study as a whole: Thyroid clonotypes that were expanded above 0.001 frequency mostly also appeared in blood.

As to this clonotype: What it recognizes is unknown.

Germline V gene data show CDR1 as LNHNV and CDR2 as YYDKDF (reference sequence). The CDR3 has 15 residues. Trimming shortened V by 0 bases and J by 2 bases, and 7 bases separated the two germline ends. Amplifying from RNA transcripts, the study obtained TCR beta CDR3 regions. First-round RT-PCR employed HTBI primers, with a second-round multiplex PCR after it. TCRdb re-called the multiplex PCR reads with MiXCR, one entry per CDR3 protein. The profile shows about 1.2 million distinct CDR3 sequences, about 38% of them singletons. The V call is TRBV15, the J call TRBJ2-2, with D hard to call. Sequencing used peripheral blood or thyroid tissue (not recorded which). The clonotype originates from an adult man with Graves' hyperthyroidism. The CDR3 region has the DNA TGTGCCACCAGCAGAGAAGGACGAAACACCGGGGAGCTGTTTTTT. Amino acid sequence: CATSREGRNTGELFF.